Sequencing of this TCR beta chain was carried out in a study of T cell responses to AZD1222 COVID-19 vaccine. Profiling relied on immunoSEQ multiplex PCR, and the TCRdb table lists in-frame clones only, not all of them. The sample carries 150,000 to 200,000 clones, 85% to 95% recorded once. Notes on this clone: What it binds is not known.

Study results and limitations: Increased Spike-specific TCR breadth and depth were observed after two AZD1222 doses.

The V and J ends lost 3 bases and 11 bases, in that order; junction bases with no gene match: 10. Germline V gene sequence: CDR1 LGHDT, CDR2 YNNKEL (reference sequence). The CDR3 sequence is 14 residues long. The material was peripheral blood, obtained on day 0 of AZD1222 vaccination. V and J are TRBV3-1 (or the pseudogene TRBV3-2) and TRBJ1-5; TRBD1 agrees at 7 bases. The origin of this receptor is an adult in good health. DNA of the CDR3: TGTGCCAGCAGCCACGGGACAGCGTCTCACGCCCAGCATTTT. Translated, it gives CASSHGTASHAQHF.